One and the same sample provided the 7 T cell receptor beta chains below, sequenced in a study of blood T cell repertoires in COVID-19. TCRdb's copy holds only in-frame clones and misses some; the assay was immunoSEQ multiplex PCR. The table includes 200,000 or so clones, 60% to 85% detected once. The source material was peripheral blood. These receptor sequences come from a man aged 55 to 69 with active or convalescent COVID-19.

The rearrangement joins TRBV2 to TRBJ2-3; D is perhaps TRBD2 (6 bases). The V gene's germline CDR1 is SNHLY and CDR2 FYNNEI. The CDR3 is 15 amino acids. Trimming stripped 4 bases from V and 0 bases from J, with 11 bases between. The CDR3 region has the DNA TGTGCCAGCAGTGTGGTAGCGGAAAGCACAGATACGCAGTATTTT. Its translation: CASSVVAESTDTQYF. The full variable domain, rest sourced from reference TRBV2 and TRBJ2-3, is EPEVTQTPSHQVTQMGQEVILRCVPISNHLYFYWYRQILGQKVEFLVSFYNNEISEKSEIFDDQFSVERPDGSNFTLKIRSTKLEDSAMYFCASSVVAESTDTQYFGPGTRLTVL.

This chain links TRBV18 with TRBJ2-7, with 8 bases lining up with TRBD1. The CDR3 sequence is 18 residues long. Looked up from germline, CDR1 is KGHSH and CDR2 is LQKENI. V was clipped by 0 bases and J by 1 base; unmatched bases: 11. The CDR3 sequence is CASSPPVGQGLGSYEQYF. The CDR3 nucleotides read TGTGCCAGCTCACCACCGGTTGGACAGGGACTTGGGTCCTACGAGCAGTACTTC. The full variable domain, completed using reference TRBV18 and TRBJ2-7, is NAGVMQNPRHLVRRRGQEARLRCSPMKGHSHVYWYRQLPEEGLKFMVYLQKENIIDESGMPKERFSAEFPKEGPSILRIQQVVRGDSAAYFCASSPPVGQGLGSYEQYFGPGTRLTVT.

The chain has TRBV7-3 and TRBJ2-2, with D perhaps TRBD2 (6 bases). V was trimmed by 1 base and J by 0 bases, leaving 12 bases between them. In germline, CDR1 is SGHTA, CDR2 FQGTGA. CDR3 length: 17 amino acids. Here the CDR3 DNA reads TGTGCCAGCAGCTTAAGGTCTAGCGACGCGAACACCGGGGAGCTGTTTTTT. Residues: CASSLRSSDANTGELFF.

The chain combines TRBV24-1 with TRBJ1-5; 7 nucleotides match TRBD1. This CDR3 has 14 residues. V lost 4 bases and J lost 8; bases outside the gene matches: 7. Germline V gene lookup returns CDR1 KGHDR and CDR2 SFDVKD. The CDR3 DNA sequence: TGTGCCACCAGTGACCCGACAGGGATGGAGCCCCAGCATTTT. As protein: CATSDPTGMEPQHF.

The rearrangement uses TRBV6-1 and TRBJ1-2; D is undetermined. Looked up from germline, CDR1 is MNHNS and CDR2 is SASEGT. Trimming cost V 1 base and J 4 bases, with 7 bases left between them. This CDR3 comprises 13 residues. This CDR3 reads CASSEGSFYGYTF. In DNA form, the CDR3 reads TGTGCCAGCAGTGAAGGAAGCTTCTATGGCTACACCTTC.

CDR3 loop: CASSLGGGGSTITQETQYF. The CDR3 bases are TGTGCCAGCAGCTTAGGTGGGGGAGGGTCAACGATCACACAAGAGACCCAGTACTTC. The gene calls are TRBV7-9 and TRBJ2-5; 7 positions match TRBD2. Germline CDR1 reads SEHNR; CDR2 reads FQNEAQ (reference sequence). The CDR3 is 19 residues long. V shed 1 base, J shed 2 bases, and the junction held 16 bases outside the gene matches.

The V and J genes are TRBV28 and TRBJ1-5, with 11 bases that match TRBD1. V lost 6 bases, J lost 2 bases, and 3 bases stayed unmatched. The CDR3 contains 15 residues. Germline V gene lookup returns CDR1 MDHEN and CDR2 SYDVKM. CDR3 bases: TGTGCCAGCAGAAGGACAGGGGGCGGCAATCAGCCCCAGCATTTT. Translated: CASRRTGGGNQPQHF.